This T cell receptor beta chain stems from a study of Ad26.COV2.S vaccination and SARS-CoV-2 variants. Study results and caveats: TCR breadth and depth analyses may have underestimated total T cell responses.

J lost 3 bases, V lost 5 bases, and 7 bases had no gene match. This CDR3 is 14 amino acids long. The germline V gene has CDR1 SEHNR and CDR2 FQNEAQ (reference sequence). Using immunoSEQ multiplex PCR, the repertoire was profiled, and TCRdb retains in-frame clones only, with some absent. The sample consists of 200,000 to 300,000 clones, 85% to 90% of them appearing once. Regarding treatment: around 19 received Ad26.COV2.S at low or high dose, single or two shots; about 5 received placebo; per-sample allocation not given. After the first vaccine or placebo injection, samples were drawn on day 63. The sample came from a Boston adult aged 18-55 years. This clone has only a few counts. Its cognate antigen is unknown.

The sequence was obtained from a person between 18 and 59 years old who received the Ad26.COV2.S COVID-19 vaccine or a placebo. This rearrangement joins TRBV7-9 to TRBJ2-7; TRBD2 aligns across 7 bases. Sequenced material: peripheral blood, taken in a trial of Ad26.COV2.S vaccine versus placebo. CDR3 residues: CASSPRGLHYEQYF. CDR3 bases: TGTGCCAGCAGCCCCCGGGGACTACACTACGAGCAGTACTTC.